This TCR beta chain was captured in a study of OX40 agonist ivuxolimab in advanced cancers. Study summary: Patients were infused with ivuxolimab every 2 weeks at 0.01 to 10 mg/kg. Participants, 70% to 90% male, averaged 60 years of age, ranging from about 23 to 90.

The cohort excluded patients with autoimmune disease history or systemic immunosuppression. TCRdb keeps only in-frame clones here, not all; method: immunoSEQ multiplex PCR. Of approximately 68,000 clones listed, 75% to 90% are singletons. CDR3 length: 15 residues. CDR1 LGHNA and CDR2 YNFKEQ come from the germline V gene. V was clipped by 1 base and J by 6 bases, with 15 bases between them. This material consisted of CD4+ or CD8+ T cells sorted from blood, taken in a trial of the OX40 agonist ivuxolimab. The chain links TRBV4-2 to TRBJ1-2; TRBD1 is a possible D gene (6 bases). The clonotype comes from an adult with an advanced solid tumor such as melanoma, head and neck, liver or kidney cancer. CDR3 loop: CASSQVEGGRHGYTF. The CDR3 DNA follows: TGTGCCAGCAGCCAAGTAGAGGGGGGCCGTCATGGCTACACCTTC.